This T cell receptor beta chain was identified in a study of T cell responses to AZD1222 COVID-19 vaccine. About the research overall: Researchers grouped second doses given at about 4 or about 12 weeks into one pool. Study observations and caveats: Regions 160-218 and 743-854 held dominance among vaccine-associated CD4 TCRs, which spanned spike. Compared with day 0, the breadth and depth of the Spike-specific TCR repertoire rose significantly after two doses of AZD1222. In a largely white British group with more females than males, clonal diversity was possibly underestimated.

The table came from immunoSEQ multiplex PCR; TCRdb's copy has only in-frame clones and leaves some out. Of about 150,000 clones in the sample, over 90% were seen once. A remark on this clone: The antigen is not known.

Germline V CDR1 and CDR2: SGHVS, FQNEAQ. V lost 3 bases and J lost 5; bases outside the gene matches: 2. The CDR3 extends over 13 amino acids. The chain joins TRBV7-8 to TRBJ1-2; 8 nucleotides match TRBD1. The clonotype comes from an adult in good health. The sample was peripheral blood, taken on day 0 of AZD1222 vaccination. CDR3 in amino acids: CASSLDREYGYTF. The DNA for the CDR3 is TGTGCCAGCAGCTTGGACAGGGAATATGGCTACACCTTC.